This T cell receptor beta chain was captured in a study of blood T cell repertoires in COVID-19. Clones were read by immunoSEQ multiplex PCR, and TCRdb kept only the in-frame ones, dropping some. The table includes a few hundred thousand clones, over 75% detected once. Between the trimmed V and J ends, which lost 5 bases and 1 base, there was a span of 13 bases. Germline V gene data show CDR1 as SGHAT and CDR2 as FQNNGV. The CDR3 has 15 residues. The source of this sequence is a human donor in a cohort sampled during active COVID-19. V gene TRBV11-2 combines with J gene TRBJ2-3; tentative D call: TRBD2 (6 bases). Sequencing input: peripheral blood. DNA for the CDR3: TGTGCCAGCAGCCCTAGCGAATTCCGCACAGATACGCAGTATTTT. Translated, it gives CASSPSEFRTDTQYF.